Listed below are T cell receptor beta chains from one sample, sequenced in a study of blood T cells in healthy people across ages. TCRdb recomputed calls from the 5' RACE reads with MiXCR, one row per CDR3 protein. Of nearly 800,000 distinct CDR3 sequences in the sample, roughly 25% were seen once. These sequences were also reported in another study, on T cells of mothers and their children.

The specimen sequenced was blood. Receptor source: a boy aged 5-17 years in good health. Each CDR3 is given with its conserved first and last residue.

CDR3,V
CASSPDRVVGNEQFF,TRBV18
CASSLWQGAQVTGELFF,TRBV5-5
CASSAGLPNYGYTF,TRBV9
CSAKPPGLSYEQYF,TRBV20-1
CASSVRLNTEAFF,TRBV9
CASSIVPGTPKGGYTF,TRBV7-2
CASSQDGVRGYTF,TRBV3-1
CASSLMGQRYEQYF,TRBV7-3
CSASAGVLGNQPQHF,TRBV20-1
CASSYSYQPQHF,TRBV6-2/TRBV6-3
CATSDPGQAQGDTQYF,TRBV24-1
CASMDRGGSEQYF,TRBV7-8
CASSLDRTGNTIYF,TRBV5-5
CASSLGGAVTKNIQYF,TRBV11-2
CASRAGSLDTQYF,TRBV6-2/TRBV6-3
CASSFPQLNEQFF,TRBV12-3/TRBV12-4
CASSLEETGDNEQFF,TRBV5-1
CASSLDRSYNEQFF,TRBV27